This T cell receptor (beta chain) is drawn from a study of blood T cell repertoires in COVID-19. Study in general: The United States, Italy and Spain provided the acute and convalescent COVID-19 samples. Sources were T cells, B-cell-depleted T cells, or PBMCs; the material itself was cDNA or gDNA.

V shed 5 bases, J shed 4 bases, and the junction held 6 bases outside the gene matches. Germline V gives CDR1 SGHAT, CDR2 FQNNGV. This CDR3 comprises 15 residues. In the study's own analysis: Reference gene primer amplification gave estimated nucleated cell counts. Profiled with immunoSEQ multiplex PCR; TCRdb holds only in-frame clones, not every one. The DNA was the basis for D and trimming; V, J and clone size are from that table. Of about 53,000 clones in the sample, 86% were seen once. The chain links TRBV11-2 to TRBJ1-3; 9 nucleotides agree with TRBD1. The sample comprised peripheral blood. The receptor was isolated from a man older than 75 with acute or convalescent COVID-19. This CDR3 reads CASSPGTGYGNTIYF. In nucleotides, the CDR3 is TGTGCCAGCAGCCCCGGGACAGGGTACGGAAACACCATATATTTT.